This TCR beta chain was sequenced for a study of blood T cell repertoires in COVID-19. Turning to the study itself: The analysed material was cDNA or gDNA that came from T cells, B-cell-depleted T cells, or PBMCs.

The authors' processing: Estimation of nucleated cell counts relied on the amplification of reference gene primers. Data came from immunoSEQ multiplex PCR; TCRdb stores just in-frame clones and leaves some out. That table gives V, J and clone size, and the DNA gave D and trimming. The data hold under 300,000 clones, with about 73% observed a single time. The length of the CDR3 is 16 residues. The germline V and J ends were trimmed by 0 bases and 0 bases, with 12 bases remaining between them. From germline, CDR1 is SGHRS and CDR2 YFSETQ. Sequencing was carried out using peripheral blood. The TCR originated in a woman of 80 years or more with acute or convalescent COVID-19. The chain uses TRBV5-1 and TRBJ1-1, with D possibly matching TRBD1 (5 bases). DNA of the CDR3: TGCGCCAGCAGCTTGGTAGCGGACAACATGAACACTGAAGCTTTCTTT. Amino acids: CASSLVADNMNTEAFF.